This TCR beta chain was observed in a study of neurological immune-mediated disorders. TCRdb passed the 5' RACE reads through MiXCR, listing each CDR3 protein once. The table lists tens of thousands of distinct CDR3 sequences, 3% to 4% of them singletons. This CDR3 is 14 amino acids long. Trimming pared 0 bases from V and 4 bases from J, leaving 9 bases between. Germline V gene sequence: CDR1 MNHEY, CDR2 SVGEGT. Study-level points and caveats: One cluster of related CDR3 sequences contained, by phylogenetic grouping, the repertoires of 18 of 34 multiple sclerosis patients and formed a possible signature. No clinical or MRI feature was associated with the multiple sclerosis repertoire cluster. Because no CDR3 amino acid sequences were shared across subjects by expanded clones, private repertoires were suggested in all groups. Multiple sclerosis patients had less TCR clonal expansion than even healthy controls, unlike HTLV-1-associated myelopathy.

This clonotype was detected many times. The antigen remains unidentified. The chain has TRBV6-2 or TRBV6-3 and TRBJ1-1; tentatively, D is TRBD1 (5 bases). The sample taken for sequencing was PBMCs. This sequence originates from a woman between 50 and 59 years old with multiple sclerosis. CDR3 in DNA: TGTGCCAGCAGTTACTCCGCCGGGGGCACTGAAGCTTTCTTT. It is translated as CASSYSAGGTEAFF.